One sample yielded the 10 T cell receptor beta chains listed below, sequenced in a study of blood T cell repertoires in COVID-19. The table came from immunoSEQ multiplex PCR; TCRdb's copy has only in-frame clones and leaves some out. The sample has about 180,000 clones, about 80% seen once. Sequencing was performed on peripheral blood. These receptors all come from a human donor in a cohort sampled during active COVID-19.

The chain couples TRBV30 to TRBJ2-5, with 8 bases matching TRBD2. This CDR3 is 14 amino acids long. Trimming cost V 3 bases and J 4 bases; bases outside gene matches: 7. The germline CDR1 and CDR2 sequences are GTSNPN and SVGIG (reference sequence). The CDR3 bases are TGTGCCTGGAGCCCCTGGGCGGGGGGAGAGACCCAGTACTTC. It yields the protein CAWSPWAGGETQYF.

J is TRBJ2-5 and V is TRBV5-4, with a weak D call TRBD2 (7 bases). CDR3 length: 13 amino acids. CDR1 is SGHNT and CDR2 is YYREEE in the germline V gene (reference sequence). V lost 3 bases, J lost 4 bases, and 10 bases lay in between. In DNA, the CDR3 is TGTGCCAGCAGCTACGGGGGGCGAGAGACCCAGTACTTC. This translates into CASSYGGRETQYF.

The chain employs TRBV2 and TRBJ2-7; the match to TRBD2 covers 14 bases. The junction had 9 bases not matched to a gene; V was cut back by 8 bases and J by 0 bases. The CDR3 runs 17 residues. Germline lookup yields CDR1 SNHLY and CDR2 FYNNEI. This CDR3 reads CASAGGLAGVHSYEQYF. DNA of the CDR3: TGTGCCAGCGCGGGGGGACTAGCGGGGGTCCACTCCTACGAGCAGTACTTC.

V and J are TRBV12-3 or TRBV12-4 and TRBJ2-5, with D unclear. This CDR3 has 13 amino acids. Trimming left V 6 bases short and J 1 base short, with 9 bases between. CDR3 region: CASSPFSQETQYF. CDR3 sequence (DNA): TGTGCCAGCAGCCCGTTTTCCCAAGAGACCCAGTACTTC.

J is TRBJ2-5 and V is TRBV2, with unresolved D. Germline CDR1 and CDR2: SNHLY and FYNNEI. This CDR3 comprises 14 residues. The ends were cut back, 3 bases at V and 4 bases at J, with 12 bases in the middle. The CDR3 sequence: CASSEGSPGETQYF. CDR3 nucleotide sequence: TGTGCCAGCAGTGAGGGCAGCCCTGGAGAGACCCAGTACTTC.

The chain is built from TRBV5-5 and TRBJ2-7; 11 positions agree with TRBD1. CDR1 and CDR2 (germline): SGHKS, YYEKEE (reference sequence). The CDR3 is 15 amino acids. The V segment lost 3 bases and the J segment 0 bases; nucleotides outside the gene matches: 2. CDR3 DNA sequence: TGTGCCAGCAGCTGGGACAGGGGGTTCTCCTACGAGCAGTACTTC. Amino acid sequence: CASSWDRGFSYEQYF.

This chain connects TRBV5-6 to TRBJ1-2; 8 bases match TRBD1. Trimming at V came to 3 bases and at J to 7 bases, leaving 2 bases not matched to a gene. The CDR3 covers 12 residues. Per germline, CDR1 SGHDT and CDR2 YYEEEE. CDR3 residues: CASSSGGGGYTF. DNA of the CDR3: TGTGCCAGCAGCTCAGGGGGCGGTGGCTACACCTTC.

The rearrangement links TRBV18 to TRBJ1-1; 12 nucleotides match TRBD1. The V gene's germline CDR1 is KGHSH and CDR2 LQKENI. J gave up 1 base and V 4 bases, and 10 bases lay outside the gene matches. The CDR3 is 18 amino acids. As DNA, the CDR3 is TGTGCCAGCTCACAGGCGCATCCGGGACAGGGGGCGAACACTGAAGCTTTCTTT. As protein: CASSQAHPGQGANTEAFF.

The V gene is TRBV21-1, the J gene TRBJ1-6. TRBV21-1 is shown as a pseudogene. CDR3 size: 14 residues. The CDR3 region is CASSKTLKNSPLHF. CDR3 nucleotide sequence: TGTGCCAGCAGCAAAACACTAAAAAATTCACCCCTCCACTTT.

The V gene is TRBV3-1 (or the pseudogene TRBV3-2), the J gene TRBJ2-3; TRBD2 is a possible D gene (6 bases). Deletions cut 3 bases from V and 4 bases from J, with 8 bases between. The CDR3 contains 13 residues. Germline V lookup: CDR1 LGHDT, CDR2 YNNKEL (reference sequence). CDR3 region: CASSQGEADTQYF. The CDR3 DNA reads TGTGCCAGCAGCCAGGGGGAGGCAGATACGCAGTATTTT.